Following are 2 T cell receptor beta chains from one sample sequenced in a study of blood T cell repertoires in COVID-19. The protocol was immunoSEQ multiplex PCR, while the TCRdb copy is restricted to in-frame clones and leaves out a portion. The repertoire has some 150,000 clones, around 81% of them found once; the top ten carry approximately 12%. The sequencing input was peripheral blood. The receptors here all came from a man in his fifties or sixties with active or convalescent COVID-19.

This clone appeared a single time. V usage is TRBV19 and J usage is TRBJ2-1; 10 nucleotides agree with TRBD2. The CDR3 covers 18 residues. The V segment lost 4 bases and the J segment 7 bases; nucleotides outside the gene matches: 16. Germline-derived CDR1 and CDR2 are LNHDA and SQIVND (reference sequence). CDR3 sequence: CASSTRRGLANGGNEQFF. The CDR3 DNA reads as TGTGCCAGTAGTACCCGGCGGGGACTAGCGAACGGGGGGAATGAGCAGTTCTTC.

The chain couples TRBV9 to TRBJ2-7; 8 bases agree with TRBD1. CDR1 SGDLS and CDR2 YYNGEE come from the germline V gene. The J segment lost 7 bases and the V segment lost 2 bases, leaving 8 bases of the junction unmatched. There are 14 residues in the CDR3. CDR3: CASSVGRGPGEQYF. The DNA for the CDR3 is TGTGCCAGCAGCGTTGGCAGGGGGCCCGGGGAGCAGTACTTC. The variable domain in full, with the rest retrieved from reference TRBV9 and TRBJ2-7, is DSGVTQTPKHLITATGQRVTLRCSPRSGDLSVYWYQQSLDQGLQFLIQYYNGEERAKGNILERFSAQQFPDLHSELNLSSLELGDSALYFCASSVGRGPGEQYFGPGTRLTVT.